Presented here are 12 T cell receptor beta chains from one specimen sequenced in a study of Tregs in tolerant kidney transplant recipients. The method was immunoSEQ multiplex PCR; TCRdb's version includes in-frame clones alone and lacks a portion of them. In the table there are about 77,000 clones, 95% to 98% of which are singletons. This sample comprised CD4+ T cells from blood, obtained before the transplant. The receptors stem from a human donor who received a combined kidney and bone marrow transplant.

CDR3 DNA sequence: TGTGCCAGCAGTTTATTAGGGGGGGCTATCGGTGCGAGTGGCTACACCTTC. Encoded protein: CASSLLGGAIGASGYTF. V gene TRBV27 combines with J gene TRBJ1-2, with a tentative D call TRBD1 (6 bases). The CDR3 consists of 17 residues. Trimming cost V 1 base and J 7 bases, with 22 bases left between them. Germline V gene data show CDR1 as MNHEY and CDR2 as SMNVEV (reference sequence).

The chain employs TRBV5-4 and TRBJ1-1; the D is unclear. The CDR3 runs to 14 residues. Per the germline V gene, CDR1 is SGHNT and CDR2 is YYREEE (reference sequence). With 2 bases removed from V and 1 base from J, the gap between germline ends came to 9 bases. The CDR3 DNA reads TGTGCCAGCAGCTTTGGAGGGCGGAACACTGAAGCTTTCTTT. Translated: CASSFGGRNTEAFF. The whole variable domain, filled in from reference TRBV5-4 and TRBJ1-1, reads ETGVTQSPTHLIKTRGQQVTLRCSSQSGHNTVSWYQQALGQGPQFIFQYYREEENGRGNFPPRFSGLQFPNYSSELNVNALELDDSALYLCASSFGGRNTEAFFGQGTRLTVV.

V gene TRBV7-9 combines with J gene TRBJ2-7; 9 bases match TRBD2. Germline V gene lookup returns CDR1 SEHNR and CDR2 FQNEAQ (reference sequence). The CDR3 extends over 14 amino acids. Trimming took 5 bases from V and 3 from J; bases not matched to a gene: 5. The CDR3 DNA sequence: TGTGCCAGCAGCACGGGACTAGCTTACTACGAGCAGTACTTC. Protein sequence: CASSTGLAYYEQYF.

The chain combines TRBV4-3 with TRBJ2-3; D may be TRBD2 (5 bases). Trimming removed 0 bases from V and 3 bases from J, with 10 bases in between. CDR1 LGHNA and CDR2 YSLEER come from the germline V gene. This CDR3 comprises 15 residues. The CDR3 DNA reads TGCGCCAGCAGCCAAGATTTTACGGGGACAGATACGCAGTATTTT. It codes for CASSQDFTGTDTQYF.

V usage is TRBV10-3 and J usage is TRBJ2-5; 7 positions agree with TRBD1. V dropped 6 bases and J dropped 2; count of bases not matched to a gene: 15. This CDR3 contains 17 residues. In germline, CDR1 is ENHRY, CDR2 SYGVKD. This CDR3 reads CAISGSPGRGFQETQYF. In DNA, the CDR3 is TGTGCCATCAGCGGTAGCCCCGGCAGGGGGTTTCAAGAGACCCAGTACTTC.

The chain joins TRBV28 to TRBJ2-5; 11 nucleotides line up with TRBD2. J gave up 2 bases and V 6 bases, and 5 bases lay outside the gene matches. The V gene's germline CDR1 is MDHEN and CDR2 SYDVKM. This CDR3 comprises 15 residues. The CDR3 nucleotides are TGTGCCAGCAGGAATAGCGGGGGGGGACAAGAGACCCAGTACTTC. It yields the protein CASRNSGGGQETQYF.

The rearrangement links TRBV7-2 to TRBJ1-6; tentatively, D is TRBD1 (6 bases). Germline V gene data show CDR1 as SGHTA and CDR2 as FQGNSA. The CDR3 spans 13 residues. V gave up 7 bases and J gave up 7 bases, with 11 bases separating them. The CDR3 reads CASNRDLNSPLHF. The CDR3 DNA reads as TGTGCCAGCAACAGGGATCTGAATTCACCCCTCCACTTT.

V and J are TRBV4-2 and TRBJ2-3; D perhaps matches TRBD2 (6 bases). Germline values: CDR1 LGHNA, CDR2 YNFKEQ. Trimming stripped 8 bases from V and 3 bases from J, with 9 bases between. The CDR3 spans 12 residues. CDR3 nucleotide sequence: TGTGCCAGCTCGGAGGGGACAGATACGCAGTATTTT. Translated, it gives CASSEGTDTQYF.

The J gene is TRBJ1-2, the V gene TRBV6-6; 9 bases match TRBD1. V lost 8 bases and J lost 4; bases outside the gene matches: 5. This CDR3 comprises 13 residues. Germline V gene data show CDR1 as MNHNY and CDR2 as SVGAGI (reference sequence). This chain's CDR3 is CASGTGSSYGYTF. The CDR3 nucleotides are TGTGCCAGCGGGACAGGGTCGAGCTATGGCTACACCTTC.

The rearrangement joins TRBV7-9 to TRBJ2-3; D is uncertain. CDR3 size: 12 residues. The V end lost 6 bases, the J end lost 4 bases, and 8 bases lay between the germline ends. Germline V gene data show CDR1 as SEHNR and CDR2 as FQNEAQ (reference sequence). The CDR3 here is CASRFPSDTQYF. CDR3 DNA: TGTGCCAGCAGGTTTCCCTCAGATACGCAGTATTTT. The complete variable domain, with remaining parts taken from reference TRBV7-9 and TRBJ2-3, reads DTGVSQNPRHKITKRGQNVTFRCDPISEHNRLYWYRQTLGQGPEFLTYFQNEAQLEKSRLLSDRFSAERPKGSFSTLEIQRTEQGDSAMYLCASRFPSDTQYFGPGTRLTVL.

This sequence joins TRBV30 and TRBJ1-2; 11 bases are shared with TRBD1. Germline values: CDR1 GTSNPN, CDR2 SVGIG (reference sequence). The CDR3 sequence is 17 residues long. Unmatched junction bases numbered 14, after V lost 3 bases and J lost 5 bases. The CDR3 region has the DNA TGTGCCTGGAGCGGGCGCCGCGGACAGGGGGCGGGGTATGGCTACACCTTC. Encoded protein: CAWSGRRGQGAGYGYTF.

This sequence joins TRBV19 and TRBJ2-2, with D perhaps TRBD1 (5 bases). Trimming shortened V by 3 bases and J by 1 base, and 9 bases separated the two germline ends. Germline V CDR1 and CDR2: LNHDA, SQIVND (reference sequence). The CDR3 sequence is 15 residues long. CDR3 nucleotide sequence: TGTGCCAGTAGTATTAAGGGGTTGAACACCGGGGAGCTGTTTTTT. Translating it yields CASSIKGLNTGELFF.